This TCR beta chain was found in a study of shared clonotypes between healthy human individuals. Notes on this clone: Antigen: not known.

Germline V CDR1 and CDR2: SGHNT, YYREEE (reference sequence). This CDR3 has 13 amino acids. Trimming took 4 bases from V and 9 from J, leaving 16 bases between them. Nashville, Tennessee was home to all donors, who were Caucasian adults. Overall study results and limits: Incomplete sequencing of sorted subsets was indicated by rarefaction despite large depth.

Sequencing was performed with immunoSEQ multiplex PCR; in TCRdb, only in-frame clones are kept and a portion is missing. The sample has millions of clones, roughly 93% seen once; the top ten hold under 0.45%. This receptor was identified in a man aged 18 to 29 in good health. Some clones in this sample may be carry-over from other donors' samples. The sample consisted of naive CD4+ T cells from PBMCs. This sample's subset: CD45RA+ positively selected. The chain couples TRBV5-4 to TRBJ2-5; a weak D match, TRBD2 (5 bases). CDR3 bases: TGTGCCAGCAGCCCGCGTATTGAGGAGGCCCAGTACTTC. Encoded protein: CASSPRIEEAQYF.